These T cell receptor beta chains were read from a single sample in a study of T-cell reconstitution after alpha-beta-depleted transplantation in children. MiXCR, applied by TCRdb to the PCR reads, yields one record per CDR3 protein. The data contain over 450,000 distinct CDR3 sequences, 10% to 13% of them singletons. This specimen was PBMCs, taken before TCRalphabeta/CD19-depleted stem cell transplant. Receptors were obtained from a child aged 2-15 years with inherited bone marrow failure, due to receive a stem cell transplant. CDR3s include the opening cysteine and the closing phenylalanine or tryptophan. Fields, in order: CDR3 DNA, CDR3 protein, J gene, V gene, D gene, clone size. The D gene is left open where the match is weak. Part of the rows lack a size; the others show once, few, many or a class for expanded clones.

CDR3nt: TGTGCCAGCAGCCGAACGACCGGGACCCCCGGAGGGTCCCAGTACTTC
CDR3aa: CASSRTTGTPGGSQYF
j_gene: TRBJ2-5
v_gene: TRBV7-2
d_gene: -
abundance: many

CDR3nt: TGTGCCAGCAGCCCCGACGGGGACGCCAAAAACATTCAGTACTTC
CDR3aa: CASSPDGDAKNIQYF
j_gene: TRBJ2-4
v_gene: TRBV6-4
d_gene: -
abundance: -

CDR3nt: TGCAGTGCAATCGGACTAGCGGGAGAATTCATAGGTGAGCAGTTCTTC
CDR3aa: CSAIGLAGEFIGEQFF
j_gene: TRBJ2-1
v_gene: TRBV20-1
d_gene: TRBD2
abundance: few

CDR3nt: TGCGCCAGCAGTAACAGGGCACAGAACACTGAAGCTTTCTTT
CDR3aa: CASSNRAQNTEAFF
j_gene: TRBJ1-1
v_gene: TRBV5-1
d_gene: -
abundance: many

CDR3nt: TGTGCCAGCAGTGCTAGCCACGAGCAGTACTTC
CDR3aa: CASSASHEQYF
j_gene: TRBJ2-7
v_gene: TRBV25-1
d_gene: -
abundance: many

CDR3nt: TGCGCCAGCAGCACCAGACTAGCGGGAGTAAAAAATGAGCAGTTCTTC
CDR3aa: CASSTRLAGVKNEQFF
j_gene: TRBJ2-1
v_gene: TRBV5-1
d_gene: TRBD2
abundance: many

CDR3nt: TGCAGTGCTAGAGATCGTTCCGGGAGCGGCACAGATACGCAGTATTTT
CDR3aa: CSARDRSGSGTDTQYF
j_gene: TRBJ2-3
v_gene: TRBV20-1
d_gene: -
abundance: many

CDR3nt: TGTGCCAGTAGTACCGCCACCCGGGCTTTCATCACCGGGGAGCTGTTTTTT
CDR3aa: CASSTATRAFITGELFF
j_gene: TRBJ2-2
v_gene: TRBV19
d_gene: -
abundance: few

CDR3nt: TGTGCCAGCTCCCCTTCGGGGTTAGGCAATGAGCAGTTCTTC
CDR3aa: CASSPSGLGNEQFF
j_gene: TRBJ2-1
v_gene: TRBV6-2/TRBV6-3
d_gene: -
abundance: many

CDR3nt: TGTGCCAGCAGCTTATTTTCGGGAGCCACTATCTACGAGCAGTACTTC
CDR3aa: CASSLFSGATIYEQYF
j_gene: TRBJ2-7
v_gene: TRBV7-2
d_gene: -
abundance: -

CDR3nt: TGCAGTGCCAAGGAACTCCAGCGGGAGGTCAATGAGCAGTTCTTC
CDR3aa: CSAKELQREVNEQFF
j_gene: TRBJ2-1
v_gene: TRBV20-1
d_gene: TRBD2
abundance: -

CDR3nt: TGTGCCAGCAGCCTCCGGGGGGGGCGTGGCTACACCTTC
CDR3aa: CASSLRGGRGYTF
j_gene: TRBJ1-2
v_gene: TRBV7-2
d_gene: -
abundance: few

CDR3nt: TGTGCCATCAGTGGGACTAGCGGGGAGACCCAGTACTTC
CDR3aa: CAISGTSGETQYF
j_gene: TRBJ2-5
v_gene: TRBV10-3
d_gene: TRBD2
abundance: -

CDR3nt: TGTGCCAGCAGTTACGCGGCTCACTCTGGGGCCAACGTCCTGACTTTC
CDR3aa: CASSYAAHSGANVLTF
j_gene: TRBJ2-6
v_gene: TRBV6-1
d_gene: -
abundance: many

CDR3nt: TGTGCCAGCAGTAGACTAGCGGGACATTACAATGAGCAGTTCTTC
CDR3aa: CASSRLAGHYNEQFF
j_gene: TRBJ2-1
v_gene: TRBV27
d_gene: TRBD2
abundance: many

CDR3nt: TGTGCCTGGAGGTACCGGGACAGGGTCTCCGAGCAGTACTTC
CDR3aa: CAWRYRDRVSEQYF
j_gene: TRBJ2-7
v_gene: TRBV30
d_gene: TRBD1
abundance: many

CDR3nt: TGTGCCACCAGCCACGGTGACTCTGGGGCCAACGTCCTGACTTTC
CDR3aa: CATSHGDSGANVLTF
j_gene: TRBJ2-6
v_gene: TRBV24-1
d_gene: -
abundance: many

CDR3nt: TGCAGTGCTAGCGGGGAGAGCACCGGGGAGCTGTTTTTT
CDR3aa: CSASGESTGELFF
j_gene: TRBJ2-2
v_gene: TRBV20-1
d_gene: -
abundance: many

CDR3nt: TGTGCCATCAGTGATGTCCCAGGGGGCAGAGAGACCCAGTACTTC
CDR3aa: CAISDVPGGRETQYF
j_gene: TRBJ2-5
v_gene: TRBV10-3
d_gene: TRBD1
abundance: many

CDR3nt: TGTGCCAGCAGGGCTAGCGGGCATGAGCAGTTCTTC
CDR3aa: CASRASGHEQFF
j_gene: TRBJ2-1
v_gene: TRBV12-3/TRBV12-4
d_gene: TRBD2
abundance: -

CDR3nt: TGCGCCAGCAGCCAAGTTAGAGGGAGGGCCGGGGAGCTGTTTTTT
CDR3aa: CASSQVRGRAGELFF
j_gene: TRBJ2-2
v_gene: TRBV4-3
d_gene: TRBD2
abundance: many

CDR3nt: TGTGCCAGCAGCCCCCCCGCGGTCCCAGTGGGCGAGCAGTACTTC
CDR3aa: CASSPPAVPVGEQYF
j_gene: TRBJ2-7
v_gene: TRBV7-9
d_gene: -
abundance: many

CDR3nt: TGCGCCAGCAGCCCCGTCCCCGGGGGGAGCACTGAAGCTTTCTTT
CDR3aa: CASSPVPGGSTEAFF
j_gene: TRBJ1-1
v_gene: TRBV5-1
d_gene: -
abundance: many

CDR3nt: TGTGCCAGCAGTTTGGGCGGGGGTCCCTACGAGCAGTACTTC
CDR3aa: CASSLGGGPYEQYF
j_gene: TRBJ2-7
v_gene: TRBV28
d_gene: TRBD2
abundance: many

CDR3nt: TGTGCCAGCAGTTCCGGCAGGGGTCACTCCTATGGCTACACCTTC
CDR3aa: CASSSGRGHSYGYTF
j_gene: TRBJ1-2
v_gene: TRBV27
d_gene: -
abundance: many

CDR3nt: TGCAGCGGGGGACAGGGGTCCGGCGAGACCCAGTACTTC
CDR3aa: CSGGQGSGETQYF
j_gene: TRBJ2-5
v_gene: TRBV29-1
d_gene: TRBD1
abundance: many

CDR3nt: TGCAGCGTTTTCTTAGACAAAAACATTCAGTACTTC
CDR3aa: CSVFLDKNIQYF
j_gene: TRBJ2-4
v_gene: TRBV29-1
d_gene: -
abundance: -

CDR3nt: TGTGCCAGCAGCGGATGGGTAGGACACAAAATATCCAGCACAGATACGCAGTATTTT
CDR3aa: CASSGWVGHKISSTDTQYF
j_gene: TRBJ2-3
v_gene: TRBV25-1
d_gene: -
abundance: -

CDR3nt: TGTGCCAGCAGCTTACCTCCTGGGACATCCTACGAGCAGTACTTC
CDR3aa: CASSLPPGTSYEQYF
j_gene: TRBJ2-7
v_gene: TRBV11-2
d_gene: -
abundance: many

CDR3nt: TGTGCCAGCAGCCCCGAGATTACCCACGAGCAGTACTTC
CDR3aa: CASSPEITHEQYF
j_gene: TRBJ2-7
v_gene: TRBV27
d_gene: -
abundance: many

CDR3nt: TGTGCCAGCCCACCACTTACAGGGGTGGACACTGAAGCTTTCTTT
CDR3aa: CASPPLTGVDTEAFF
j_gene: TRBJ1-1
v_gene: TRBV18
d_gene: TRBD1
abundance: few

CDR3nt: TGTGCCACCAGTGACCGTTCCGGGGAGGTTGGGAACACCGGGGAGCTGTTTTTT
CDR3aa: CATSDRSGEVGNTGELFF
j_gene: TRBJ2-2
v_gene: TRBV24-1
d_gene: -
abundance: many

CDR3nt: TGCAGCGTTGAAGGGGGGAGCAGTGAAGCTTTCTTT
CDR3aa: CSVEGGSSEAFF
j_gene: TRBJ1-1
v_gene: TRBV29-1
d_gene: -
abundance: many

CDR3nt: TGTGCCAGCAGCTTAGGCGACAGAACTGAAGCTTTCTTT
CDR3aa: CASSLGDRTEAFF
j_gene: TRBJ1-1
v_gene: TRBV13
d_gene: -
abundance: many

CDR3nt: TGTGCCAGCAGTTTAGCGCAGAACCCAGGTAGCTCCTACAATGAGCAGTTCTTC
CDR3aa: CASSLAQNPGSSYNEQFF
j_gene: TRBJ2-1
v_gene: TRBV12-3/TRBV12-4
d_gene: -
abundance: many